These 14 T cell receptor beta chains share one sample of origin, sequenced in a study of blood T cell repertoires in COVID-19. Sequencing used immunoSEQ multiplex PCR; TCRdb keeps in-frame clones, though not all of them. The sample includes around 54,000 clones, more than 75% of them seen just once. Sequencing used PBMCs or T cells enriched from blood (not recorded which). These receptors all stem from a woman in her forties or fifties with acute COVID-19.

This sequence joins TRBV9 and TRBJ1-3; D is possibly TRBD1 (5 bases). The V and J ends lost 3 bases and 2 bases respectively, with 12 bases between them. This CDR3 has 15 residues. Germline-derived CDR1 and CDR2 are SGDLS and YYNGEE. The CDR3 sequence: CASSAGIGAGNTIYF. The CDR3 DNA sequence: TGTGCCAGCAGCGCCGGAATAGGGGCTGGAAACACCATATATTTT.

This clone is labeled medium-sized (0.01 to 0.1%). The chain combines TRBV9 with TRBJ1-2, with TRBD1 identical over 9 bases. This CDR3 comprises 14 residues. J gave up 8 bases and V 3 bases, and 8 bases lay outside the gene matches. The germline V gene has CDR1 SGDLS and CDR2 YYNGEE. The CDR3 nucleotides are TGTGCCAGCAGCGCGGGGGACAGGGAACGCGGCTACACCTTC. Its protein product is CASSAGDRERGYTF.

The V call is TRBV3-1 (or the pseudogene TRBV3-2), the J call TRBJ2-1, with 9 bases lining up with TRBD2. V dropped 4 bases and J dropped 16; count of bases not matched to a gene: 8. The CDR3 length is 12 residues. Germline V gene lookup returns CDR1 LGHDT and CDR2 YNNKEL (reference sequence). The CDR3 nucleotides are TGTGCCAGCAGCCTTCGCGGGGGGGCCCGATTCTTC. Encoded protein: CASSLRGGARFF.

This clone turned up a few times. This chain uses TRBV3-1 (or the pseudogene TRBV3-2) with TRBJ2-5; TRBD1 matches at 7 bases. Germline CDR1 LGHDT, CDR2 YNNKEL (reference sequence). This CDR3 has 12 residues. J was trimmed by 9 bases and V by 6 bases; bases with no gene match: 7. The CDR3 DNA is TGTGCCAGCAGAGGACAGGTCCTGGCCCAGTACTTC. It yields the protein CASRGQVLAQYF.

The rearrangement uses TRBV6-6 and TRBJ2-2; TRBD1 matches 9 bases. The ends lost 6 bases at V and 5 bases at J; junction bases unmatched: 10. CDR3 length equals 16 residues. Germline-derived CDR1 and CDR2 are MNHNY and SVGAGI (reference sequence). In DNA form, the CDR3 reads TGTGCCAGCAGCTACCGGGACAGGGCAGGAACCGGGGAGCTGTTTTTT. Its protein product is CASSYRDRAGTGELFF.

The chain recombines TRBV18 with TRBJ1-4; TRBD1 aligns across 7 bases. J lost 4 bases, V lost 4 bases, and 9 bases had no gene match. The germline V gene encodes CDR1 KGHSH and CDR2 LQKENI. The CDR3 contains 16 residues. The CDR3 DNA reads as TGTGCCAGCTCACGGGGCTCGGGACAGATTAATGAAAAACTGTTTTTT. This translates into CASSRGSGQINEKLFF.

The rearrangement uses TRBV7-3 and TRBJ2-2; tentative D call: TRBD1 (5 bases). V lost 5 bases and J 0 bases, leaving 13 bases between the germline ends. Per the germline V gene, CDR1 is SGHTA and CDR2 is FQGTGA. There are 16 residues in the CDR3. The CDR3 region is CASSPPVGPNTGELFF. The DNA of the CDR3 is TGTGCCAGCAGCCCACCCGTGGGGCCGAACACCGGGGAGCTGTTTTTT.

The chain couples TRBV6-2 or TRBV6-3 to TRBJ1-4, with 8 bases identical to TRBD1. The CDR3 extends over 15 amino acids. CDR1 MNHEY and CDR2 SVGEGT come from the germline V gene. The trim removed 5 bases at V and 7 bases at J, leaving 9 bases unmatched. The CDR3 nucleotides read TGTGCCAGCAGTACCGCAGGGGGCGCGAGTGAAAAACTGTTTTTT. Its protein product is CASSTAGGASEKLFF.

The chain joins TRBV6-1 to TRBJ1-1, with 7 bases lining up with TRBD1. Germline assignment: CDR1 MNHNS and CDR2 SASEGT. Losses at the gene ends were 3 bases for V and 1 base for J; bases not matched to a gene: 2. The CDR3 is 14 amino acids. CDR3 protein: CASSDHRGNTEAFF. As DNA, the CDR3 is TGTGCCAGCAGTGACCACAGGGGGAACACTGAAGCTTTCTTT.

A word on this clone: One junction end does not reproduce the germline sequence, and a read error may be involved. V usage is TRBV7-7 and J usage is TRBJ2-3; 15 bases line up with TRBD2. Per germline, CDR1 SSHAT and CDR2 FNYEAQ (reference sequence). CDR3 length equals 17 residues. CDR3: CASSPRGTSGGPDTQYF. CDR3 in DNA: TGTGCTAGCAGCCCTAGGGGGACTAGCGGGGGGCCCGATACGCAGTATTTT.

In this sample, this clone turned up a few times. This rearrangement joins TRBV27 to TRBJ2-3; the match to TRBD1 covers 9 bases. V was clipped by 2 bases and J by 0 bases; unmatched bases: 3. Germline V gene sequence: CDR1 MNHEY, CDR2 SMNVEV (reference sequence). This CDR3 comprises 16 residues. The CDR3 sequence is CASSLDRGTSTDTQYF. The CDR3 DNA reads TGTGCCAGCAGTTTAGACAGGGGGACTAGCACAGATACGCAGTATTTT.

The chain joins TRBV24-1 to TRBJ2-7; D is undetermined. The germline V and J ends were trimmed by 1 base and 1 base, with 7 bases remaining between them. The CDR3 runs to 14 residues. Germline V gene lookup returns CDR1 KGHDR and CDR2 SFDVKD. CDR3 DNA: TGTGCCACCAGTGATTTCCCCAGGTCCTACGAGCAGTACTTC. It specifies CATSDFPRSYEQYF.

This rearrangement joins TRBV11-2 to TRBJ1-1; D perhaps matches TRBD1 (5 bases). The CDR3 has 18 residues. V lost 0 bases, J lost 3 bases, and 20 bases lay in between. Germline loops: CDR1 SGHAT, CDR2 FQNNGV. CDR3 nucleotide sequence: TGTGCCAGCAGCTTAGATCCTGGGGCAGGACCCCTTGACACTGAAGCTTTCTTT. It specifies CASSLDPGAGPLDTEAFF.

To note about this clone: One junction end does not reproduce the germline sequence, and a read error may be involved. The CDR3 DNA reads as TGTGCCAGTAGTATAGGAGCTAGCGGGGCCACATATACGCAGTATTTT. Its translation is CASSIGASGATYTQYF. The genes are TRBV19 and TRBJ2-3, with 9 bases identical to TRBD2. CDR1 is LNHDA, CDR2 SQIVND, per germline (reference sequence). The CDR3 is made up of 16 amino acids.